Given below is one T cell receptor (beta chain) in context. Its antigen remains undetermined. The input lacks base qualities; no much larger clone sits a single base away. The donors belonged to the validation cohort of about 120 subjects, which was separate from the roughly 680-subject first cohort. V ends up 5 bases short and J 4 bases short, with an unmatched junction base count of 7. The CDR1 and CDR2 encoded by the germline V gene are MNHEY and SVGAGI. Counted from cysteine to phenylalanine, this CDR3 has 15 amino acids. Just CDR3 DNA is preserved here, 45 bases in frame from base 1. The sample belongs to a study of cytomegalovirus exposure and HLA in healthy donors (dated by TCRdb to 2015 to 2018). With regard to the full study: A later analysis indicated that the roughly 120 validation repertoires were generated on the platform also employed for the 720 or so repertoires of the first cohort. The study aimed to test whether signatures of past pathogen exposure could be identified by cataloging public T cell receptors. A separate validation cohort of about 110 different subjects was used in addition to the roughly 700-subject first cohort. High-throughput TCR immunosequencing, statistical association of individual TCRs with disease status, and machine learning were combined to predict cytomegalovirus infection status.

Results and caveats for the whole study, not just this receptor: In the study, 150 to 200 TCR beta chains were listed as associated with cytomegalovirus. The authors suggested that the approach could potentially be extended to other disease states and immunological phenotypes. A later analysis found that TCRs clustered in the first cohort also tended to co-occur in the 120 validation repertoires, with approximately 95% of cluster scores above 0. A later analysis lacked HLA typing for the validation cohort, so it scored co-occurrence in that cohort across all 130 or so repertoires. While some public TCRs were present in many individuals, most TCR sequences turned up only very rarely across donors. In vitro tests confirmed that a few of the cytomegalovirus-associated TCR beta chains recognize cytomegalovirus antigens. The classifier was reported to diagnose cytomegalovirus status with high specificity and sensitivity in both the original cohort and the validation cohort.

Library preparation was by the immunoSEQ multiplex PCR assay. Concerning the study's data processing: A statistical classification framework was developed to diagnose cytomegalovirus status using the catalog of TCR beta chain sequences. TCRdb took over this immuneACCESS table, retaining in-frame rearrangements with V and J assigned. Such tables are incomplete; in checked studies, under half of the missing clones stem from an unresolved V gene, and the remainder is unexplained. V, J and clone size were drawn from that table, and D and trimming were deduced from the DNA. The table for this sample lists about 200,000 clones; 84% of them were counted only once. The ten largest clones take up around 15% of the sample.

The sequence was collected from a woman aged 25 to 39 in good health and CMV-seropositive. The sample taken for sequencing was PBMCs. Here the chain combines TRBV6-5 and TRBJ1-1; TRBD1 agrees with 10 junctional bases. DNA sequence: TGTGCCAGCAGTGCGAGACAGGGGGCTTTCACTGAAGCTTTCTTT. Its coded protein is CASSARQGAFTEAFF.